This T cell receptor beta chain is from a study of read filtering for tumor transcriptome and immune sequencing. The sample holds many counts of this clonotype. The library was built from 400 ng RNA with molecular barcoded adaptors for alpha/delta and beta/gamma chains. TCRdb passed the reads through MiXCR, listing each CDR3 protein once. The top ten hold roughly 17% of the sample, which has tens of thousands of distinct CDR3 sequences, less than 20% seen once. The CDR3 is 12 residues long. The V gene's germline CDR1 is SNHLY and CDR2 FYNNEI. V lost 8 bases and J 0 bases, leaving 8 bases between the germline ends.

This TCR derives from a donor aged 40 or older with multiple myeloma. The V gene is TRBV2, the J gene TRBJ2-7; D not resolved. Sequenced sample: a population of CD138-negative cells sorted from bone marrow. For the CDR3, the DNA is TGTGCCAGCCAATCTATCTCCTACGAGCAGTACTTC. The encoded protein is CASQSISYEQYF.